This T cell receptor beta chain came from a study of spatial heterogeneity in lung cancer. Whole-study results and caveats: Higher tumor mutation counts went along with higher counts of expanded intratumoral alpha and beta TCRs.

The V and J ends lost 3 bases and 13 bases respectively, with 22 bases between them. This CDR3 contains 15 residues. The germline CDR1 and CDR2 sequences are DFQATT and SNEGSKA (reference sequence). This clonotype was seen at least ten times. The antigen remains unidentified. TCRdb re-derived calls from the 5' RACE reads in MiXCR, one entry per CDR3 protein. The table shows some 25,000 distinct CDR3 sequences, with less than 9% occurring only once. Time point: sample taken at primary tumor resection. This TCR derives from a male donor with early-stage non-small cell lung cancer. The chain couples TRBV20-1 to TRBJ1-6; D ambiguous. Sequenced material: lung tumor tissue, taken at surgery. CDR3 amino acids: CSARAGEGTTRPLHF. The CDR3 nucleotides are TGCAGTGCTAGGGCCGGTGAGGGAACGACACGGCCCCTCCACTTT.